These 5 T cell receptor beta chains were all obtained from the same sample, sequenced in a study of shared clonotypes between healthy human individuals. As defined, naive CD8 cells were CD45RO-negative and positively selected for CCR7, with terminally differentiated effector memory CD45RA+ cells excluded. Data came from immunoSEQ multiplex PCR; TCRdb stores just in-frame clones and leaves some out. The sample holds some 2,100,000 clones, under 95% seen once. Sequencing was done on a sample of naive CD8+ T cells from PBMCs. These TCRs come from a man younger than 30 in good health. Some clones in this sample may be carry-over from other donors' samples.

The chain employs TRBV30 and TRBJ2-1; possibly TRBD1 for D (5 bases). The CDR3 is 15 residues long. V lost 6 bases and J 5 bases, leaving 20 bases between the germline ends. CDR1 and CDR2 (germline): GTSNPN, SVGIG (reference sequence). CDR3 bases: TGTGCCTGCTGGCTGGGGCAGGAGAATAACAATGAGCAGTTCTTC. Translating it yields CACWLGQENNNEQFF. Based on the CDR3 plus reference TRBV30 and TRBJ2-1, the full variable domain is SQTIHQWPATLVQPVGSPLSLECTVEGTSNPNLYWYRQAAGRGLQLLFYSVGIGQISSEVPQNLSASRPQDRQFILSSKKLLLSDSGFYLCACWLGQENNNEQFFGPGTRLTVL.

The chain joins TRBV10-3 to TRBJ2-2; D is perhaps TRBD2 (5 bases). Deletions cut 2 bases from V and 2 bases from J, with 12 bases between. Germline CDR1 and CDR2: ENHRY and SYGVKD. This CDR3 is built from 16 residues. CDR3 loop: CAISEIFGRNTGELFF. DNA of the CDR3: TGTGCCATCAGTGAGATCTTTGGGAGAAACACCGGGGAGCTGTTTTTT.

Here the CDR3 reads CASVFFSQETQYF. CDR3 in DNA: TGTGCCAGCGTTTTTTTCAGCCAAGAGACCCAGTACTTC. The rearrangement joins TRBV27 to TRBJ2-5, with D uncertain. V was shortened by 8 bases and J by 1 base, with 11 bases between the two germline ends. This CDR3 comprises 13 residues. Germline CDR1 and CDR2: MNHEY and SMNVEV (reference sequence).

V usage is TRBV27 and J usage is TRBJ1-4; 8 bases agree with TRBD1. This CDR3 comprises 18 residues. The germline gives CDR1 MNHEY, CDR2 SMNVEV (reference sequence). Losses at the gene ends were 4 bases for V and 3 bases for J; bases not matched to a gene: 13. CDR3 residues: CASSSQPPGQAPNEKLFF. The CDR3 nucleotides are TGTGCCAGCAGTTCGCAACCCCCGGGACAGGCGCCTAATGAAAAACTGTTTTTT.

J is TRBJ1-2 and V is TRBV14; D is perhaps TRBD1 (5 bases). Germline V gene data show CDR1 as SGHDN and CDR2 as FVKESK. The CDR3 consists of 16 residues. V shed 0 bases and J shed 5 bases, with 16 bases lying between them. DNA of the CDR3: TGTGCCAGCAGCCAAGATCCAGGGCCCATCCCTTATGGCTACACCTTC. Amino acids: CASSQDPGPIPYGYTF.